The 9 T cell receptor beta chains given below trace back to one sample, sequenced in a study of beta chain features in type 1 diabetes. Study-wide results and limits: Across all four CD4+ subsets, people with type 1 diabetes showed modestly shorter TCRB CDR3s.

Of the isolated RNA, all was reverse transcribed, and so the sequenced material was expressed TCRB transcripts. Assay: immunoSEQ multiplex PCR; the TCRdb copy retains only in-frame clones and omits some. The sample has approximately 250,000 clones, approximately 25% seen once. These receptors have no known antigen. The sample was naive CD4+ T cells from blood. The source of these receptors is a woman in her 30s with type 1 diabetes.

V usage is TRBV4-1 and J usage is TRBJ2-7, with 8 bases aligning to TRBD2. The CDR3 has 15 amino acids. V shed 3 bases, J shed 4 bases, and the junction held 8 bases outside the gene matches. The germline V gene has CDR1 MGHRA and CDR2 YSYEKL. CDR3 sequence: CASSHLGGRLYEQYF. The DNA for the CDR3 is TGCGCCAGCAGCCACCTTGGCGGGAGGTTATACGAGCAGTACTTC.

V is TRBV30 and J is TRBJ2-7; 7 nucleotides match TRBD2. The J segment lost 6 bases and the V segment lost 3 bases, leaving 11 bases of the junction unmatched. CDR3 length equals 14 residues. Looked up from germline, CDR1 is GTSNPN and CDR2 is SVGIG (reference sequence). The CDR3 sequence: CAWRFGGSRGEQYF. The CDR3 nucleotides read TGTGCCTGGAGGTTTGGCGGGAGTAGAGGCGAGCAGTACTTC. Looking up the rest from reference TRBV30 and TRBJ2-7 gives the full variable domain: SQTIHQWPATLVQPVGSPLSLECTVEGTSNPNLYWYRQAAGRGLQLLFYSVGIGQISSEVPQNLSASRPQDRQFILSSKKLLLSDSGFYLCAWRFGGSRGEQYFGPGTRLTVT.

CDR3: CASSWDSEGYTF. In nucleotides, the CDR3 is TGTGCCAGCAGTTGGGACAGCGAAGGCTACACCTTC. The chain employs TRBV28 and TRBJ1-2; 7 bases agree with TRBD1. The CDR3 is 12 residues long. After removal of 4 bases from V and 8 bases from J, the junction contained 4 bases not matched to a gene. Germline loops: CDR1 MDHEN, CDR2 SYDVKM.

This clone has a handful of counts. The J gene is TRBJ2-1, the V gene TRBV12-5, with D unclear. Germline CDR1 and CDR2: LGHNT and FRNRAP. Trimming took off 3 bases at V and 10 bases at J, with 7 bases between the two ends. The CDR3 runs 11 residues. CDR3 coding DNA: TGTGCTAGTGGTTTTAGTTGGGAGCAGTTCTTC. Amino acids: CASGFSWEQFF.

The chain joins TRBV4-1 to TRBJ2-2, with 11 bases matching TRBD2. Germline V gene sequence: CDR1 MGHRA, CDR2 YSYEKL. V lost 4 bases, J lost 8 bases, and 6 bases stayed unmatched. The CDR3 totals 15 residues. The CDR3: CASSRPGLAAGELFF. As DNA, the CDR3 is TGCGCCAGCAGCCGCCCGGGACTAGCGGCGGGGGAGCTGTTTTTT.

CDR3 bases: TGCGCCAGCGACAGACAGGTTAGCTCCTACGAGCAGTACTTC. Protein: CASDRQVSSYEQYF. V usage is TRBV23-1 and J usage is TRBJ2-7; TRBD1 is a possible D gene (6 bases). TRBV23-1 is labeled an ORF, and its function is uncertain. Trimming stripped 8 bases from V and 0 bases from J, with 14 bases between. CDR3 size: 14 residues.

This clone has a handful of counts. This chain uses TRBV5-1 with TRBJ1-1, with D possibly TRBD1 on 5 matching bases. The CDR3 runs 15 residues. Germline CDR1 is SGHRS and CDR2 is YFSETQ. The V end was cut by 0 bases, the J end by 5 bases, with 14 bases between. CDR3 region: CASSLASQGGTEAFF. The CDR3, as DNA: TGCGCCAGCAGCTTGGCGTCCCAGGGAGGGACTGAAGCTTTCTTT. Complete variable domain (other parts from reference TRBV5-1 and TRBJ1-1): KAGVTQTPRYLIKTRGQQVTLSCSPISGHRSVSWYQQTPGQGLQFLFEYFSETQRNKGNFPGRFSGRQFSNSRSEMNVSTLELGDSALYLCASSLASQGGTEAFFGQGTRLTVV.

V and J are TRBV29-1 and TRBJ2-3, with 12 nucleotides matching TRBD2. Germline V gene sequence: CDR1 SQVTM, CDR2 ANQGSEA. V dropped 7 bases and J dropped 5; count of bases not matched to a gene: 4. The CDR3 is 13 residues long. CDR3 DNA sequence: TGCAGCGGGCAGACTAGCGGGAGAGATACGCAGTATTTT. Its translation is CSGQTSGRDTQYF.

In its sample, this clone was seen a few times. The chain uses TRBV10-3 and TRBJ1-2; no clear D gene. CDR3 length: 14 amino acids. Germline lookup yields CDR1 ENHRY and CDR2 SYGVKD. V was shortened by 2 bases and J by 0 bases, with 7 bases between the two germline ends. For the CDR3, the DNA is TGTGCCATCAGTGAGGACGGAGCTAACTATGGCTACACCTTC. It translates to CAISEDGANYGYTF.